Below, 4 T cell receptor beta chains from the same sample are listed, as sequenced in a study of blood T cell repertoires in COVID-19 (dated by TCRdb to between 2020 and 2021). The library was produced with the immunoSEQ multiplex PCR assay. TCRdb's version of the immuneACCESS table is confined to in-frame rearrangements and falls short of the full clone set. An unresolved V gene accounts for under half of the shortfall where checked; the remainder is of unknown origin. For this sample the table gives around 310,000 clones, of which nearly 90% were detected only once. The top ten clones comprise around 0.93% of the sample. The sample comprised peripheral blood. The receptor source for this set is a middle-aged woman with COVID-19, enrolled during active disease.

The chain couples TRBV6-6 to TRBJ1-5, with D uncertain. The CDR3 totals 14 residues. Per the germline V gene, CDR1 is MNHNY and CDR2 is SVGAGI (reference sequence). V lost 7 bases, J lost 1 base, and 11 bases lay in between. The CDR3 region is CASTEARSNQPQHF. CDR3 in DNA: TGTGCCAGCACTGAGGCCCGGAGCAATCAGCCCCAGCATTTT.

The rearrangement uses TRBV24-1 and TRBJ1-2; D is perhaps TRBD1 (5 bases). The CDR3 has 13 amino acids. V was clipped by 1 base and J by 4 bases, with 6 bases between them. Germline V lookup: CDR1 KGHDR, CDR2 SFDVKD. CDR3 amino acids: CATSDFQGYGYTF. In DNA, the CDR3 is TGTGCCACCAGTGATTTTCAGGGCTATGGCTACACCTTC.

The chain combines TRBV7-2 with TRBJ2-5; 9 nucleotides agree with TRBD1. The CDR3 is 16 residues long. J gave up 5 bases and V 5 bases, and 12 bases lay outside the gene matches. Germline CDR1 and CDR2: SGHTA and FQGNSA. As DNA, the CDR3 is TGTGCCAGCAGCCTCCGGGACAGGGCGGGTCGGGAGACCCAGTACTTC. Amino acids: CASSLRDRAGRETQYF.

The chain combines TRBV14 with TRBJ2-2, with D perhaps TRBD2 (6 bases). Between the trimmed V and J ends, which lost 4 bases and 1 base, there was a span of 16 bases. The CDR3 is 17 residues long. The V gene's germline CDR1 is SGHDN and CDR2 FVKESK. CDR3 loop: CASSPRLVSGNTGELFF. Here the CDR3 DNA reads TGTGCCAGCAGCCCCCGTTTGGTTAGCGGGAACACCGGGGAGCTGTTTTTT.